This TCR beta chain was recovered during a study of regulatory T cells in long-lasting Graves disease. Time point indicated: newly diagnosed GD, antithyroid drugs for less than 3 months. PBMC RNA was the source of the TCR library. Arm-PCR with iRepertoire HTBI primers amplified the CDR3 regions for these TCR beta libraries. TCRdb recomputed calls from the multiplex PCR reads with MiXCR, one row per CDR3 protein. Found here are approximately 540,000 distinct CDR3 sequences, around 12% of them singletons; the top ten hold about 8.9%. These data also formed part of another study, on T cells in Graves' hyperthyroidism and ophthalmopathy.

The starting material was peripheral blood mononuclear cells (PBMCs), obtained at new diagnosis, from a patient treated with antithyroid drugs. The TCR comes from a woman aged 30 to 39 with Graves disease.

The CDR3: CASSLLGSRDTEAFF. The CDR3 nucleotides read TGTGCCAGCAGTTTACTCGGGAGTAGGGACACTGAAGCTTTCTTT. This chain uses TRBV12-3 or TRBV12-4 with TRBJ1-1; no firm D call. The CDR3 is 15 residues long. The ends were cut back, 2 bases at V and 3 bases at J, with 13 bases in the middle.